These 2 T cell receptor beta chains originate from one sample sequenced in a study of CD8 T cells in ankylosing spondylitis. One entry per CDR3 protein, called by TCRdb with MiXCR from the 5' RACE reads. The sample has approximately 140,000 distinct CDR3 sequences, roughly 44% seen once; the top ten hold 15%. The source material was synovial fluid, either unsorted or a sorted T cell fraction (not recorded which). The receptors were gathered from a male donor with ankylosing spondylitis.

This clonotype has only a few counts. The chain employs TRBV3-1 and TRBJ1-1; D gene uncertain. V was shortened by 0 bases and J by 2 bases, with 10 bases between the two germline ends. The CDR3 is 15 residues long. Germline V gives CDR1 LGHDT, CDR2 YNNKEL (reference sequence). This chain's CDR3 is CASSQDRRKNTEAFF. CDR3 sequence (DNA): TGTGCCAGCAGCCAAGACAGGAGAAAAAACACTGAAGCTTTCTTT.

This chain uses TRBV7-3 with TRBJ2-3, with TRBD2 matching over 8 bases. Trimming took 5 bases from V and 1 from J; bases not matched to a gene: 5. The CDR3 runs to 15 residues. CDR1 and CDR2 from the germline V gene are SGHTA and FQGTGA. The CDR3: CASSLLGGGTDTQYF. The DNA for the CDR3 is TGTGCCAGCAGCCTGCTCGGGGGGGGCACAGATACGCAGTATTTT.